Listed here are 29 T cell receptor beta chains from one sample, sequenced in a study of CD8 T cells in Susac syndrome. After extraction with the RNeasy kit, about 0.45 to 1 ug of the RNA was reverse transcribed using random hexamers. TCRdb recomputed calls from the immunoSEQ multiplex PCR reads with MiXCR, one row per CDR3 protein. The sample lists roughly 110,000 distinct CDR3 sequences, around 93% occurring once. The sequencing sample was made of CD8+ T cells from PBMCs. The source of these receptors is a human donor in good health.

The chain employs TRBV7-2 and TRBJ1-2; no firm D call. Germline-derived CDR1 and CDR2 are SGHTA and FQGNSA. This CDR3 has 13 amino acids. Trimming left V 4 bases short and J 5 bases short, with 11 bases between. CDR3: CASSSGPSYGYTF. The CDR3 coding sequence is TGTGCCAGCAGCTCGGGCCCCTCATATGGCTACACCTTC.

This rearrangement joins TRBV29-1 to TRBJ2-3, with a weak D call TRBD2 (6 bases). CDR1 and CDR2 from the germline V gene are SQVTM and ANQGSEA. V dropped 5 bases and J dropped 4 bases, with 13 bases sitting between them. CDR3 size: 13 residues. This CDR3 reads CSVPGVTADTQYF. The CDR3 DNA is TGCAGCGTTCCGGGAGTCACGGCAGATACGCAGTATTTT.

The gene calls are TRBV5-4 and TRBJ2-7; D is undetermined. This CDR3 is 13 amino acids long. Germline loops: CDR1 SGHNT, CDR2 YYREEE (reference sequence). V was clipped by 1 base and J by 0 bases, with 5 bases between them. CDR3: CASSLPPSYEQYF. The CDR3 DNA reads TGTGCCAGCAGCTTGCCCCCCTCCTACGAGCAGTACTTC.

CDR3 region: CSVTTGPGNQPQHF. Here the CDR3 DNA reads TGCAGCGTTACAACAGGGCCTGGCAATCAGCCCCAGCATTTT. The chain combines TRBV29-1 with TRBJ1-5; D perhaps matches TRBD1 (6 bases). The CDR3 extends over 14 amino acids. In germline, CDR1 is SQVTM, CDR2 ANQGSEA. Trimming removed 5 bases at V and 2 bases at J, with 13 bases between. The full variable domain, rest sourced from reference TRBV29-1 and TRBJ1-5, is SAVISQKPSRDICQRGTSLTIQCQVDSQVTMMFWYRQQPGQSLTLIATANQGSEATYESGFVIDKFPISRPNLTFSTLTVSNMSPEDSSIYLCSVTTGPGNQPQHFGDGTRLSIL.

The V and J genes are TRBV12-3 or TRBV12-4 and TRBJ2-5; D is possibly TRBD1 or TRBD2 (5 bases each). The V gene lost 4 bases and the J gene lost 5 bases, with 14 bases spanning the gap. The CDR3 is 14 residues long. CDR3 coding DNA: TGTGCCAGCAGTTCCCACGGGGCGTGGGAGACCCAGTACTTC. Protein sequence: CASSSHGAWETQYF.

The chain recombines TRBV12-3 or TRBV12-4 with TRBJ2-7, with TRBD2 as a possible D gene (6 bases). The CDR3 is made up of 12 amino acids. Trimming removed 6 bases at V and 6 bases at J, with 12 bases between. The DNA for the CDR3 is TGTGCCAGCAGCCGAGCGGGTTTCGAGCAGTACTTC. It is translated as CASSRAGFEQYF.

V and J are TRBV29-1 and TRBJ1-4; 10 positions agree with TRBD1. V lost 5 bases, J lost 8 bases, and 2 bases stayed unmatched. The CDR3 sequence is 12 residues long. The germline V gene encodes CDR1 SQVTM and CDR2 ANQGSEA. In DNA, the CDR3 is TGCAGCGTTCGGACAGGGGGGGAAAAACTGTTTTTT. It codes for CSVRTGGEKLFF.

V usage is TRBV12-3 or TRBV12-4 and J usage is TRBJ1-4; 10 bases are shared with TRBD1. The CDR3 covers 15 residues. Unmatched junction bases numbered 4, after V lost 2 bases and J lost 7 bases. DNA for the CDR3: TGTGCCAGCAGTTTATGGGGACAGGGGAGTGAAAAACTGTTTTTT. Its protein product is CASSLWGQGSEKLFF.

The chain recombines TRBV27 with TRBJ1-4; 7 nucleotides line up with TRBD1. The CDR3 totals 14 residues. The V gene's germline CDR1 is MNHEY and CDR2 SMNVEV (reference sequence). V was clipped by 6 bases and J by 7 bases; unmatched bases: 8. CDR3 amino acids: CASRSGQAGEKLFF. The CDR3 coding sequence is TGTGCCAGCAGAAGCGGACAGGCGGGTGAAAAACTGTTTTTT.

The chain recombines TRBV6-2 or TRBV6-3 with TRBJ1-1; the D is unclear. In germline, CDR1 is MNHEY, CDR2 SVGEGT. V was trimmed by 2 bases and J by 1 base, leaving 14 bases between them. CDR3 length: 16 residues. CDR3 nucleotides: TGTGCCAGCAGTTACACGAGATCCGAGGGGAACACTGAAGCTTTCTTT. Its protein is CASSYTRSEGNTEAFF.

The chain is built from TRBV19 and TRBJ2-3; TRBD2 matches 8 bases. J was trimmed by 4 bases and V by 3 bases; bases with no gene match: 3. The germline gives CDR1 LNHDA, CDR2 SQIVND (reference sequence). The CDR3 totals 14 residues. CDR3 protein: CASSISGAPDTQYF. Written as DNA, the CDR3 is TGTGCCAGTAGTATTAGCGGGGCCCCAGATACGCAGTATTTT.

In its sample, this clonotype was seen a few times. This chain joins TRBV6-1 and TRBJ2-7, with 10 bases that match TRBD1. The CDR3 is 16 residues long. The germline CDR1 and CDR2 sequences are MNHNS and SASEGT. Trimming at V came to 7 bases and at J to 0 bases, leaving 9 bases not matched to a gene. The CDR3 DNA follows: TGTGCCAGCACCCCGGTCGGACAGGGGGACTCCTACGAGCAGTACTTC. It yields the protein CASTPVGQGDSYEQYF.

The rearrangement links TRBV29-1 to TRBJ1-1; D not certain. The CDR3 extends over 14 amino acids. V lost 5 bases to trimming and J lost 6 bases, with 19 bases between them. Germline CDR1 and CDR2: SQVTM and ANQGSEA. The CDR3 spells CSVMSSPSDAEAFF. CDR3 coding DNA: TGCAGCGTTATGTCCTCTCCCTCAGACGCTGAAGCTTTCTTT.

In the case of this clonotype: Compared with germline, one end of the junction differs, possibly owing to a read error. The V call is TRBV5-1, the J call TRBJ1-1; TRBD1 might be the D (5 bases). Germline lookup yields CDR1 SGHRS and CDR2 YFSETQ. CDR3 length: 13 amino acids. The CDR3 protein is CASSLRGNTEAFF. The CDR3 coding sequence is TGTGCCAGCAGCTTAAGGGGGAACACTGAAGCTTTCTTT.

This chain joins TRBV29-1 and TRBJ2-3; D perhaps matches TRBD1 (5 bases). The CDR3 has 13 amino acids. Germline CDR1 SQVTM, CDR2 ANQGSEA. V was shortened by 4 bases and J by 4 bases, with 12 bases between the two germline ends. CDR3 coding DNA: TGCAGCGTTGGGGTAGACAGTCCAGATACGCAGTATTTT. Amino acid sequence: CSVGVDSPDTQYF.

This rearrangement joins TRBV19 to TRBJ2-3, with 7 bases that match TRBD2. The length of the CDR3 is 14 residues. Germline V gene data show CDR1 as LNHDA and CDR2 as SQIVND (reference sequence). V was clipped by 6 bases and J by 6 bases; unmatched bases: 9. The CDR3 reads CASRLATSGDTQYF. The CDR3, as DNA: TGTGCCAGTAGACTAGCGACCAGCGGGGATACGCAGTATTTT.

The V gene is TRBV20-1, the J gene TRBJ1-1, with D uncertain. This CDR3 has 12 residues. The germline V gene encodes CDR1 DFQATT and CDR2 SNEGSKA (reference sequence). V was cut by 6 bases and J by 4 bases, with 12 bases left in between. The CDR3 DNA sequence: TGCAGTGCCCCCCCAGTGGGCACTGAAGCTTTCTTT. Translated, it gives CSAPPVGTEAFF.

This rearrangement joins TRBV11-1 to TRBJ2-7; D might be TRBD1 or TRBD2, each matching 6 bases. CDR1 and CDR2 (germline): SGHAT, FQDESV (reference sequence). The CDR3 consists of 18 residues. V gave up 2 bases and J gave up 0 bases, with 20 bases separating them. The CDR3, as DNA: TGTGCCAGCAGCTTAACTAACCCGAGGAGGGGGAACTCCTACGAGCAGTACTTC. Translation: CASSLTNPRRGNSYEQYF.

This clonotype was detected only a few times. The V call is TRBV27, the J call TRBJ2-7; D call uncertain. CDR3 length equals 13 residues. CDR1 is MNHEY and CDR2 is SMNVEV in the germline V gene (reference sequence). V was shortened by 3 bases and J by 2 bases, with 8 bases between the two germline ends. CDR3 sequence reads: CASSLSVTYEQYF. CDR3 in DNA: TGTGCCAGCAGTTTGTCCGTAACCTACGAGCAGTACTTC.

This chain joins TRBV27 and TRBJ2-3; D gene ambiguous. Trimming cost V 2 bases and J 2 bases, with 8 bases left between them. The length of the CDR3 is 14 residues. Germline V gives CDR1 MNHEY, CDR2 SMNVEV (reference sequence). CDR3 loop: CASSLNKVTDTQYF. In DNA, the CDR3 is TGTGCCAGCAGTTTAAACAAGGTCACAGATACGCAGTATTTT.

The V call is TRBV4-1, the J call TRBJ2-7, with 7 bases matching TRBD2. CDR1 MGHRA and CDR2 YSYEKL come from the germline V gene. The V segment lost 0 bases and the J segment 4 bases; nucleotides outside the gene matches: 12. This CDR3 is 17 amino acids long. CDR3 in amino acids: CASSQDSTASGMYEQYF. DNA for the CDR3: TGCGCCAGCAGCCAAGATAGTACGGCTAGCGGTATGTACGAGCAGTACTTC.

This clonotype was observed once. V is TRBV20-1 and J is TRBJ1-2; 7 bases map to TRBD1. Germline V gene lookup returns CDR1 DFQATT and CDR2 SNEGSKA (reference sequence). V lost 6 bases to trimming and J lost 3 bases; unmatched junction nucleotides: 10. The CDR3 is 14 amino acids. The chain's CDR3 is CSASRGGRDYGYTF. CDR3 DNA: TGCAGTGCCTCCAGGGGGGGGCGAGACTATGGCTACACCTTC.

The chain uses TRBV20-1 and TRBJ2-7; 10 bases map to TRBD2. The CDR3 runs 14 residues. V was pared by 6 bases and J by 3 bases, with 8 bases of the junction left unmatched. Germline loops: CDR1 DFQATT, CDR2 SNEGSKA (reference sequence). CDR3 in DNA: TGCAGTGCCCTCGGACTAGCGGACTACTACGAGCAGTACTTC. As protein: CSALGLADYYEQYF.

This chain joins TRBV11-2 and TRBJ1-2, with unresolved D. Germline V gene sequence: CDR1 SGHAT, CDR2 FQNNGV. This CDR3 has 15 residues. V was clipped by 0 bases and J by 8 bases, with 16 bases between them. CDR3 DNA sequence: TGTGCCAGCAGCTTAGACTCGACTCCACGGCGGGGCTACACCTTC. Translating it yields CASSLDSTPRRGYTF.

The CDR3 DNA reads TGCAGCGTCCGGGGACAGCTGAACACTGAAGCTTTCTTT. Its translation is CSVRGQLNTEAFF. This chain uses TRBV29-1 with TRBJ1-1, with 7 bases identical to TRBD1. The CDR3 has 13 amino acids. V was pared by 6 bases and J by 0 bases, with 4 bases of the junction left unmatched. Germline V lookup: CDR1 SQVTM, CDR2 ANQGSEA.

This chain connects TRBV23-1 to TRBJ2-1; TRBD2 aligns across 7 bases. TRBV23-1 is an open reading frame whose function is uncertain. Trimming removed 2 bases from V and 12 bases from J; junction bases left unmatched: 13. This CDR3 is built from 15 residues. The CDR3 sequence is CASSQRLASGLGQFF. In DNA, the CDR3 is TGCGCCAGCAGTCAACGACTAGCTTCGGGCCTTGGGCAGTTCTTC.

V and J are TRBV19 and TRBJ2-5, with D possibly being TRBD1 (6 bases). The CDR3 is 15 residues long. Germline lookup yields CDR1 LNHDA and CDR2 SQIVND (reference sequence). V was trimmed by 5 bases and J by 1 base, leaving 14 bases between them. CDR3 bases: TGTGCCAGTAGTCCCTCAAAGACAGGCCAAGAGACCCAGTACTTC. Its protein product is CASSPSKTGQETQYF.

The chain recombines TRBV4-1 with TRBJ2-3; D possibly corresponds to TRBD1 (5 bases). This CDR3 region has 15 residues. V lost 2 bases to trimming and J lost 1 base, with 10 bases between them. CDR1 and CDR2 (germline): MGHRA, YSYEKL. The CDR3, as DNA: TGCGCCAGCAGCCAATCGTCGACAGGCACAGATACGCAGTATTTT. Protein sequence: CASSQSSTGTDTQYF.

The J gene is TRBJ2-1, the V gene TRBV13; D remains ambiguous. Between the trimmed V and J ends, which lost 3 bases and 7 bases, there was a span of 7 bases. The CDR3 contains 12 residues. From germline, CDR1 is PRHDT and CDR2 FYEKMQ (reference sequence). The CDR3, as DNA: TGTGCCAGCAGCTTCCAAGCTAATGAGCAGTTCTTC. Translated: CASSFQANEQFF.